This TCR beta chain was sequenced in a study of blood T cells in healthy people across ages. Study-wide results and caveats: Per million T cells, TCR beta diversity dropped roughly linearly as age increased. In the absence of known donor CMV status, changes in expanded clonotypes were possibly confounded.

A second about 7 to 11 cycle PCR used barcoded and J-beta primers. The authors tagged each cDNA molecule using a template-switch adaptor with 12 random nucleotides. A single record per CDR3 protein comes from TCRdb applying MiXCR to the 5' RACE reads. The sample has fewer than 800,000 distinct CDR3 sequences; 32% are singletons. As for this clonotype: Its specificity is not known.

The CDR3 loop spans 13 amino acids. V was clipped by 2 bases and J by 1 base, with 8 bases between them. Germline loops: CDR1 GTSNPN, CDR2 SVGIG (reference sequence). The receptor's source is a woman older than 75 in good health. Sequencing was carried out using blood. This chain links TRBV30 with TRBJ1-1; D is unresolved. This chain's CDR3 is CAWSSRGNTEAFF. In DNA form, the CDR3 reads TGTGCCTGGAGTTCACGGGGGAACACTGAAGCTTTCTTT. Full variable domain (missing parts from reference TRBV30 and TRBJ1-1): SQTIHQWPATLVQPVGSPLSLECTVEGTSNPNLYWYRQAAGRGLQLLFYSVGIGQISSEVPQNLSASRPQDRQFILSSKKLLLSDSGFYLCAWSSRGNTEAFFGQGTRLTVV.